This is a list of T cell receptor beta chains from one sample in a study of blood T cell repertoires in COVID-19. The repertoire was sequenced with immunoSEQ multiplex PCR; TCRdb's copy has only in-frame clones and lacks some. The data contain 250,000 to 400,000 clones, roughly 88% of them singletons. Sequencing was done on a sample of peripheral blood. These receptors all come from a woman in her 30s with COVID-19, enrolled during active disease. Each CDR3 is given with its conserved first and last residue. A D gene is named only where the DNA matches it firmly. The size of a clone is reported for some rows only, either as once, few or many, or as a class for expanded clones.

length: 14
D: TRBD1
J: TRBJ2-3
size: NA
V: TRBV7-3
DNA: TGTGCCAGCAGCCCGACAGGGTCCACAGATACGCAGTATTTT
CDR3: CASSPTGSTDTQYF

length: 13
D: NA
J: TRBJ1-3
size: few
V: TRBV5-6
DNA: TGTGCCAGCAGCCAGAGGACTGGAAACACCATATATTTT
CDR3: CASSQRTGNTIYF

length: 13
D: TRBD1
J: TRBJ1-2
size: NA
V: TRBV5-1
DNA: TGCGCCAGCAGCTTACAGGGGAACTATGGCTACACCTTC
CDR3: CASSLQGNYGYTF

length: 16
D: NA
J: TRBJ1-2
size: NA
V: TRBV2
DNA: TGTGCCAGCACTAATCGGGAGGAGGAGATGATGGGGGGCTACACCTTC
CDR3: CASTNREEEMMGGYTF

length: 13
D: TRBD1
J: TRBJ1-1
size: NA
V: TRBV15
DNA: TGTGCCTCCTCTTACAGGGGGAACACTGAAGCTTTCTTT
CDR3: CASSYRGNTEAFF

length: 15
D: TRBD1
J: TRBJ1-6
size: NA
V: TRBV2
DNA: TGTGCCAGCATATGGGCGGGGACAGGGAATTCACCCCTCCACTTT
CDR3: CASIWAGTGNSPLHF

length: 16
D: NA
J: TRBJ1-1
size: NA
V: TRBV5-5
DNA: TGTGCCAGCAGCTTGGCCTATGCAGGGGTGGGCACTGAAGCTTTCTTT
CDR3: CASSLAYAGVGTEAFF

length: 15
D: TRBD2
J: TRBJ2-7
size: NA
V: TRBV15
DNA: TGTGCCACCAGCTCGACTAGCGGACTTTTCCACGAGCAGTACTTC
CDR3: CATSSTSGLFHEQYF

length: 16
D: NA
J: TRBJ2-5
size: few
V: TRBV19
DNA: TGTGCCAGTAGTATAGGTCGCGGATTGTACCAAGAGACCCAGTACTTC
CDR3: CASSIGRGLYQETQYF

length: 15
D: NA
J: TRBJ1-4
size: NA
V: TRBV15
DNA: TGTGCCACCAGCAGAGATCTAGCAACTAATGAAAAACTGTTTTTT
CDR3: CATSRDLATNEKLFF

length: 16
D: TRBD2
J: TRBJ2-1
size: NA
V: TRBV5-1
DNA: TGCGCCAGCAGCCCCGATAGCGGGAGGGCCGGTGAGGAGCAGTTCTTC
CDR3: CASSPDSGRAGEEQFF

length: 12
D: NA
J: TRBJ2-7
size: NA
V: TRBV10-3
DNA: TGTGCCATCAGTGTGACAGGTTACGAGCAGTACTTC
CDR3: CAISVTGYEQYF

length: 19
D: TRBD2
J: TRBJ2-2
size: NA
V: TRBV19
DNA: TGTGCCAGTAGTGAAAGCCTGGGACTAGCGGTAGTAGTCACCGGGGAGCTGTTTTTT
CDR3: CASSESLGLAVVVTGELFF

length: 16
D: TRBD2
J: TRBJ2-3
size: NA
V: TRBV19
DNA: TGTGCCAGTAGTCCTGAGAGCGGGAGGAGCACAGATACGCAGTATTTT
CDR3: CASSPESGRSTDTQYF

length: 13
D: NA
J: TRBJ2-5
size: NA
V: TRBV19
DNA: TGTGCCAGTAGTTCGGGGTCCCAAGAGACCCAGTACTTC
CDR3: CASSSGSQETQYF

length: 17
D: NA
J: TRBJ2-1
size: NA
V: TRBV3-1/TRBV3-2
DNA: TGTGCCAGCAGCCAAGGATTACGGAGCCTTAGAGGTAATGAGCAGTTCTTC
CDR3: CASSQGLRSLRGNEQFF

length: 14
D: NA
J: TRBJ1-5
size: NA
V: TRBV6-5
DNA: TGTGCCAGCAAAGTCAGGGCTGACAATCAGCCCCAGCATTTT
CDR3: CASKVRADNQPQHF

length: 15
D: TRBD1
J: TRBJ1-1
size: NA
V: TRBV11-2
DNA: TGTGCCAGCAGCTCCACGGACAGGATGAGCACTGAAGCTTTCTTT
CDR3: CASSSTDRMSTEAFF

length: 12
D: NA
J: TRBJ1-2
size: once
V: TRBV30
DNA: TGTGCCTGGAGTGTACTCGCGGCTGGCTACACCTTC
CDR3: CAWSVLAAGYTF

length: 16
D: NA
J: TRBJ2-7
size: NA
V: TRBV25-1
DNA: TGTGCCAGCAGTGGAACCGGACAGCTCAGCTCCTACGAGCAGTACTTC
CDR3: CASSGTGQLSSYEQYF

length: 10
D: NA
J: TRBJ1-4
size: NA
V: TRBV28
DNA: TGTGCCACGGAGGGCACAAAACTGTTTTTT
CDR3: CATEGTKLFF

length: 14
D: NA
J: TRBJ2-7
size: NA
V: TRBV18
DNA: TGTGCCAGCTCATTTGGGGGCGCCTCCTACGAGCAGTACTTC
CDR3: CASSFGGASYEQYF

length: 15
D: TRBD2
J: TRBJ2-1
size: NA
V: TRBV5-4
DNA: TGTGCCAGCAGCTTGGAGTTAGCGGGAGGCAATGAGCAGTTCTTC
CDR3: CASSLELAGGNEQFF

length: 13
D: NA
J: TRBJ1-2
size: NA
V: TRBV27
DNA: TGTGCCAGCAGTCCTGAGGGCTACTATGGCTACACCTTC
CDR3: CASSPEGYYGYTF

length: 15
D: NA
J: TRBJ2-5
size: NA
V: TRBV5-8
DNA: TGTGCCAGCAGCTTGTCGGGTGCGTCCCAAGAGACCCAGTACTTC
CDR3: CASSLSGASQETQYF

length: 14
D: NA
J: TRBJ1-1
size: NA
V: TRBV2
DNA: TGTGCCAGCAGTGGACACTTCATGAACACTGAAGCTTTCTTT
CDR3: CASSGHFMNTEAFF

length: 16
D: TRBD1
J: TRBJ2-7
size: few
V: TRBV3-1/TRBV3-2
DNA: TGTGCCAGCAGCCGGCGAGGACAGGGGATTTCCTACGAGCAGTACTTC
CDR3: CASSRRGQGISYEQYF

length: 16
D: NA
J: TRBJ1-1
size: NA
V: TRBV5-6
DNA: TGTGCCAGCAGCCCGCGAGGAGGGAGAATGAACACTGAAGCTTTCTTT
CDR3: CASSPRGGRMNTEAFF

length: 14
D: TRBD1
J: TRBJ2-2
size: NA
V: TRBV10-3
DNA: TGTGCCACCGGACAGGGGCTGAACACCGGGGAGCTGTTTTTT
CDR3: CATGQGLNTGELFF

length: 18
D: NA
J: TRBJ2-7
size: NA
V: TRBV5-1
DNA: TGCGCCAGCAGCTTGCTACCGAACGCGCGACTAGGAGCCTACGAGCAGTACTTC
CDR3: CASSLLPNARLGAYEQYF

length: 13
D: NA
J: TRBJ1-1
size: NA
V: TRBV19
DNA: TGTGCCAGTAGTATGCGAGGGGGCACTGAAGCTTTCTTT
CDR3: CASSMRGGTEAFF

length: 16
D: NA
J: TRBJ2-7
size: NA
V: TRBV11-2
DNA: TGTGCCAGCAGCCAAAAGTGGGTAGCGGCTCTGGACGAGCAGTACTTC
CDR3: CASSQKWVAALDEQYF

length: 14
D: TRBD1
J: TRBJ1-4
size: NA
V: TRBV5-4
DNA: TGTGCCAGCAGCTTGGACAGGGGGAATGAAAAACTGTTTTTT
CDR3: CASSLDRGNEKLFF

length: 15
D: TRBD2
J: TRBJ2-7
size: NA
V: TRBV18
DNA: TGTGCCAGCTCATCCCCTATAGCGGGGACCTACGAGCAGTACTTC
CDR3: CASSSPIAGTYEQYF

length: 13
D: TRBD1
J: TRBJ2-3
size: NA
V: TRBV29-1
DNA: TGCAGCGTTCCGTATCAGGGGGCAGATACGCAGTATTTT
CDR3: CSVPYQGADTQYF

length: 14
D: NA
J: TRBJ1-1
size: NA
V: TRBV2
DNA: TGTGCCAGCAGTGTTGGACAGATGAACACTGAAGCTTTCTTT
CDR3: CASSVGQMNTEAFF

length: 12
D: NA
J: TRBJ1-2
size: NA
V: TRBV6-1
DNA: TGTGCCAGCAGTGAAGATATCTATGGCTACACCTTC
CDR3: CASSEDIYGYTF

length: 18
D: TRBD2
J: TRBJ2-2
size: NA
V: TRBV11-2
DNA: TGTGCCAGCAGCTCCACCCTGGTCCTAGCGGGACTCACCGGGGAGCTGTTTTTT
CDR3: CASSSTLVLAGLTGELFF

length: 15
D: TRBD2
J: TRBJ2-7
size: NA
V: TRBV7-2
DNA: TGTGCCAGCAGCTTACGGTCGGGAGGGACGAACGAGCAGTACTTC
CDR3: CASSLRSGGTNEQYF

length: 17
D: NA
J: TRBJ1-1
size: NA
V: TRBV18
DNA: TGTGCCAGCTCACCACAAGACTATGGCGGGGGGGCTGCTGAAGCTTTCTTT
CDR3: CASSPQDYGGGAAEAFF

length: 17
D: NA
J: TRBJ1-3
size: NA
V: TRBV9
DNA: TGTGCCAGCAGCGTAGGTGGGACCCGGGGGTCTGGAAACACCATATATTTT
CDR3: CASSVGGTRGSGNTIYF

length: 11
D: NA
J: TRBJ1-1
size: once
V: TRBV12-3/TRBV12-4
DNA: TGTGCCAGCAGTTCCGGTACCGAAGCTTTCTTT
CDR3: CASSSGTEAFF

length: 16
D: TRBD2
J: TRBJ2-5
size: NA
V: TRBV5-1
DNA: TGCGCCAGCAGCTCAAGACTAGCGGAAACACAAGAGACCCAGTACTTC
CDR3: CASSSRLAETQETQYF

length: 11
D: NA
J: TRBJ2-1
size: NA
V: TRBV29-1
DNA: TGCAGCGTCGGAGGATACAATGAGCAGTTCTTC
CDR3: CSVGGYNEQFF

length: 15
D: TRBD1
J: TRBJ2-7
size: once
V: TRBV9
DNA: TGTGCCAGCAGCGTAGCGCAGGGGGACTCCTACGAGCAGTACTTC
CDR3: CASSVAQGDSYEQYF

length: 12
D: NA
J: TRBJ1-2
size: NA
V: TRBV29-1
DNA: TGCAGCGTCCGGGGGGCAGACTATGGCTACACCTTC
CDR3: CSVRGADYGYTF

length: 16
D: TRBD1
J: TRBJ1-1
size: NA
V: TRBV27
DNA: TGTGCCAGCAGCTTTCGAAACAGGGGGTCGAACACTGAAGCTTTCTTT
CDR3: CASSFRNRGSNTEAFF

length: 14
D: NA
J: TRBJ2-3
size: many
V: TRBV6-4
DNA: TGTGCCAGCAGTGACTCGAGGGAAAGTGATACGCAGTATTTT
CDR3: CASSDSRESDTQYF

length: 16
D: TRBD1
J: TRBJ1-4
size: NA
V: TRBV30
DNA: TGTGCCTGGAGTGAAGACAGGGTAGCGGTGGGTGAAAAACTGTTTTTT
CDR3: CAWSEDRVAVGEKLFF

length: 15
D: TRBD1
J: TRBJ1-1
size: NA
V: TRBV5-8
DNA: TGTGCCAGCAGCCCGGGACAGGGCTTTGACACTGAAGCTTTCTTT
CDR3: CASSPGQGFDTEAFF

length: 16
D: TRBD1
J: TRBJ2-2
size: NA
V: TRBV19
DNA: TGTGCCAGTAGTAAAGGACAGGGGGCTGGCACCGGGGAGCTGTTTTTT
CDR3: CASSKGQGAGTGELFF